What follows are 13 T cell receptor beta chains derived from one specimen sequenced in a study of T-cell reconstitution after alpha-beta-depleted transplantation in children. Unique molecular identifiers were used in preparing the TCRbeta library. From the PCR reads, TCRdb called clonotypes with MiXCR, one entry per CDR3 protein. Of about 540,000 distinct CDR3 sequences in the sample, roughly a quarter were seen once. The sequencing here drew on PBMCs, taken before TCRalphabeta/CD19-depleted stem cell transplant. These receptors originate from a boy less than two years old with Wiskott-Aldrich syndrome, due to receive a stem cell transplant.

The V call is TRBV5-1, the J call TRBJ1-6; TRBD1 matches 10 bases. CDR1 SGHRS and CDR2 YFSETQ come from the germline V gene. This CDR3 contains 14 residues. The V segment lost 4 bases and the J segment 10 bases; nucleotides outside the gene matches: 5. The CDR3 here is CASSISTGGSPLHF. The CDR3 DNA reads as TGCGCCAGCAGCATCTCGACAGGGGGCTCACCCCTCCACTTT. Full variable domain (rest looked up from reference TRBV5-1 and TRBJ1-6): KAGVTQTPRYLIKTRGQQVTLSCSPISGHRSVSWYQQTPGQGLQFLFEYFSETQRNKGNFPGRFSGRQFSNSRSEMNVSTLELGDSALYLCASSISTGGSPLHFGNGTRLTVT.

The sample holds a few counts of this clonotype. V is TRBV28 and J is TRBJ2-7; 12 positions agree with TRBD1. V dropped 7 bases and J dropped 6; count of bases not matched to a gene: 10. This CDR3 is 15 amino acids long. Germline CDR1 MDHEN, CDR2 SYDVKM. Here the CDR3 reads CASTFPGTGGGEQYF. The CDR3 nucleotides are TGTGCCAGCACTTTCCCCGGGACAGGGGGCGGCGAGCAGTACTTC.

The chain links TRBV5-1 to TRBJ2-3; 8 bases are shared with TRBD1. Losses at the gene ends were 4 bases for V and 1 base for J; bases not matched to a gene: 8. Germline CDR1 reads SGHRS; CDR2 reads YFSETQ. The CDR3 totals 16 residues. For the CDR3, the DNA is TGCGCCAGCAGCGTGACAGGGGCTTGGGGCACAGATACGCAGTATTTT. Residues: CASSVTGAWGTDTQYF. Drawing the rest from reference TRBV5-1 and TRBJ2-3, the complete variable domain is KAGVTQTPRYLIKTRGQQVTLSCSPISGHRSVSWYQQTPGQGLQFLFEYFSETQRNKGNFPGRFSGRQFSNSRSEMNVSTLELGDSALYLCASSVTGAWGTDTQYFGPGTRLTVL.

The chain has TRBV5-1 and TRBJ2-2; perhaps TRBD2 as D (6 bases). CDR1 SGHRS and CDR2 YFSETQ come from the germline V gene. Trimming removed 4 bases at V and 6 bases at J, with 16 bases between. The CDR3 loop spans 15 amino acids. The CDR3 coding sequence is TGCGCCAGCAGCGCCCTGGTGGGGGGTCCCGGGGAGCTGTTTTTT. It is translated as CASSALVGGPGELFF.

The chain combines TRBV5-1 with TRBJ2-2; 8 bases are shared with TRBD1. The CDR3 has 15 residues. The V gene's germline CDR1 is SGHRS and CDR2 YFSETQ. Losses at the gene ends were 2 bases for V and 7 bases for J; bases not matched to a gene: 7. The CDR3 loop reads CASSFFQGANGELFF. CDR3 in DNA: TGCGCCAGCAGCTTTTTCCAGGGGGCTAACGGGGAGCTGTTTTTT.

CDR3 loop: CAIRTWDTIYF. The CDR3 DNA follows: TGTGCCATCAGGACCTGGGACACCATATATTTT. J is TRBJ1-3 and V is TRBV10-3; D is uncertain. Germline loops: CDR1 ENHRY, CDR2 SYGVKD. The V and J ends lost 6 bases and 8 bases respectively, with 8 bases between them. The length of the CDR3 is 11 residues.

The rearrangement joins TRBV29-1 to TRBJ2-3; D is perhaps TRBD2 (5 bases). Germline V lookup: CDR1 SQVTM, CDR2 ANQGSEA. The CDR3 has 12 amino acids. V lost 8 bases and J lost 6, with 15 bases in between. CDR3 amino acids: CSHGEARDTQYF. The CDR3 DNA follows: TGCAGCCACGGGGAAGCGCGCGATACGCAGTATTTT.

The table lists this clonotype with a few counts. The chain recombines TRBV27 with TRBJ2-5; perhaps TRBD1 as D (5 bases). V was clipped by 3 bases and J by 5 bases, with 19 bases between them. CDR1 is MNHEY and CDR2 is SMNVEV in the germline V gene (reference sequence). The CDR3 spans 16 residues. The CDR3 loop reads CASSFQRGRLPETQYF. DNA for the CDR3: TGTGCCAGCAGTTTCCAAAGGGGCCGCCTGCCGGAGACCCAGTACTTC.

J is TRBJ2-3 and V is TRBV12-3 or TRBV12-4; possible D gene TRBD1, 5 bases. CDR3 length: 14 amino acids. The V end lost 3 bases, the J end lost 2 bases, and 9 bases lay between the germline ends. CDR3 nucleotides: TGTGCCAGCAGTTTTGCGGACACCACAGATACGCAGTATTTT. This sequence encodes CASSFADTTDTQYF.

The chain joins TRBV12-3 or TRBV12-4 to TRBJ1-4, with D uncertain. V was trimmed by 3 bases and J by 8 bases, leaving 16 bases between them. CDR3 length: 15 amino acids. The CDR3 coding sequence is TGTGCCAGCAGTTTTACGAGGGAAGGAGGGGAAAAACTGTTTTTT. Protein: CASSFTREGGEKLFF.

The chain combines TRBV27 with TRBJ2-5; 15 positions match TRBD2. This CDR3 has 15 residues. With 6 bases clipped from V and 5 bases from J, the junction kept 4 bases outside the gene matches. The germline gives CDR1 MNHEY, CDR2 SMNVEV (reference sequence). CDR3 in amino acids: CASSIGTSGGETQYF. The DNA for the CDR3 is TGTGCCAGCAGCATCGGGACTAGCGGGGGGGAGACCCAGTACTTC.

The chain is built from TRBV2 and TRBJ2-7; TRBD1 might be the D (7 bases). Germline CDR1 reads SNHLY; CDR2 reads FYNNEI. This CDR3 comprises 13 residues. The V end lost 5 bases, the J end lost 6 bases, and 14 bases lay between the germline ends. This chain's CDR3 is CASSQTGDSEQYF. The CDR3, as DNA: TGTGCCAGCAGTCAAACAGGGGACTCCGAGCAGTACTTC.

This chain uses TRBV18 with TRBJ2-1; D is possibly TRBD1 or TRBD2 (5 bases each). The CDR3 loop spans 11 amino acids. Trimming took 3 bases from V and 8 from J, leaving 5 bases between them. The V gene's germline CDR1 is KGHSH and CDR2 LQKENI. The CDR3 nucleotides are TGTGCCAGCTCACCGGGACATGAGCAGTTCTTC. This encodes CASSPGHEQFF.